These T cell receptor beta chains were read from a single sample in a study of blood T cells in healthy people across ages. Via MiXCR, TCRdb re-called the 5' RACE reads, giving one row per CDR3 protein. Found here are about 1,500,000 distinct CDR3 sequences, 28% of them singletons; the top ten hold less than 9.5%. Specimen: blood. The receptors were sampled from a woman aged 30 to 39 in good health. The CDR3 runs from the conserved cysteine through the conserved F or W. Each record gives: clone size, V gene, J gene, D gene, CDR3 length, CDR3 protein, CDR3 DNA. A D gene is named only where the DNA matches it firmly. Clone sizes are given selectively: once, few, many, or a class where the clone is expanded.

many,TRBV7-2,TRBJ2-6,TRBD1,17,CASSLAGGLSGANVLTF,TGTGCCAGCAGCTTAGCAGGGGGCCTCTCTGGGGCCAACGTCCTGACTTTC
-,TRBV29-1,TRBJ2-7,TRBD1,12,CSVPGQAYEQYF,TGCAGCGTCCCGGGACAGGCCTACGAGCAGTACTTC
few,TRBV7-9,TRBJ1-5,-,15,CASSLGSVRDQPQHF,TGTGCCAGCAGCTTAGGGTCGGTTCGCGATCAGCCCCAGCATTTT
few,TRBV7-3,TRBJ1-6,-,16,CASSLHRAGLNSPLHF,TGTGCCAGCAGCTTACACAGGGCAGGGCTCAACTCACCCCTCCACTTT
-,TRBV10-3,TRBJ2-1,TRBD2,16,CAISGSTSGAYNEQFF,TGTGCCATCAGTGGGTCGACTAGCGGGGCATACAATGAGCAGTTCTTC
few,TRBV5-1,TRBJ2-1,-,17,CASSLNPQPSLYNEQFF,TGCGCCAGCAGCTTGAATCCGCAGCCCTCTCTTTACAATGAGCAGTTCTTC
few,TRBV28,TRBJ2-3,-,14,CASSLWGNADTQYF,TGTGCCAGCAGTTTGTGGGGGAACGCAGATACGCAGTATTTT
few,TRBV12-3/TRBV12-4,TRBJ2-7,-,15,CASSLNVGGHAEQYF,TGTGCCAGCAGCCTAAACGTGGGGGGGCATGCCGAGCAGTACTTC
-,TRBV7-2,TRBJ1-2,-,16,CASSSPRGRGRDGYTF,TGTGCCAGCAGCTCCCCCCGGGGGAGAGGGAGAGATGGCTACACCTTC
-,TRBV20-1,TRBJ2-7,TRBD2,18,CSAREPPRTSGRLYEQYF,TGCAGTGCTAGAGAACCCCCTCGCACTAGCGGGAGACTCTACGAGCAGTACTTC
many,TRBV5-1,TRBJ2-1,TRBD2,15,CASSLAGSSYNEQFF,TGCGCCAGCAGCTTAGCGGGGAGCTCCTACAATGAGCAGTTCTTC
-,TRBV7-6,TRBJ1-1,TRBD1,16,CASSRRQGQGGTEAFF,TGTGCCAGCAGCCGGCGCCAGGGACAGGGAGGTACTGAAGCTTTCTTT
few,TRBV7-9,TRBJ1-2,-,14,CASSSETVVYGYTF,TGTGCCAGCAGCTCAGAGACTGTCGTCTATGGCTACACCTTC
few,TRBV6-6,TRBJ1-5,TRBD1,16,CASSSGGGVGNQPQHF,TGTGCCAGCAGTTCAGGGGGGGGCGTCGGCAATCAGCCCCAGCATTTT
few,TRBV3-1,TRBJ2-3,-,12,CASSQGDEAQYF,TGTGCCAGCAGCCAAGGAGATGAGGCACAGTATTTT
-,TRBV20-1,TRBJ2-1,TRBD2,15,CSARNRGSYYNEQFF,TGCAGTGCTAGAAACCGCGGGAGCTATTACAATGAGCAGTTCTTC
few,TRBV20-1,TRBJ1-1,-,19,CSARDNFISRSVRGTEAFF,TGCAGTGCTAGAGATAATTTTATATCACGATCGGTAAGGGGCACTGAAGCTTTCTTT
few,TRBV28,TRBJ1-2,TRBD1,12,CASWTGGKGYTF,TGTGCCAGCTGGACAGGGGGCAAGGGCTACACCTTC
-,TRBV20-1,TRBJ2-3,TRBD2,19,CSAYSGLAGGPEGTDTQYF,TGCAGTGCCTACTCAGGACTAGCGGGAGGGCCGGAAGGCACAGATACGCAGTATTTT
few,TRBV12-3/TRBV12-4,TRBJ2-1,-,12,CASSSGDREQFF,TGTGCCAGCAGTTCGGGGGACAGAGAACAGTTCTTC
few,TRBV7-2,TRBJ2-1,TRBD2,16,CASSFSSGNFNNEQFF,TGTGCCAGCAGCTTTTCCAGCGGGAATTTTAACAATGAGCAGTTCTTC
few,TRBV7-9,TRBJ1-4,-,14,CASSRTGMWEKLFF,TGTGCCAGCAGTCGCACAGGGATGTGGGAAAAACTGTTTTTT
few,TRBV6-5,TRBJ2-7,-,14,CASSYSNSIYEQYF,TGTGCCAGCAGTTACTCCAACAGCATCTACGAGCAGTACTTC
many,TRBV29-1,TRBJ1-2,-,13,CSGEVETDYGYTF,TGCAGCGGCGAAGTCGAGACAGACTATGGCTACACCTTC
many,TRBV6-6,TRBJ1-6,TRBD1,14,CASSSTGAYSPLHF,TGTGCCAGCAGTTCAACAGGGGCTTATTCACCCCTCCACTTT
-,TRBV5-5,TRBJ2-5,TRBD1,15,CASSLDGQGPKTQYF,TGTGCCAGCAGCTTAGACGGACAGGGACCGAAGACCCAGTACTTC
many,TRBV11-2,TRBJ2-5,-,16,CASSLGGLTFQETQYF,TGTGCCAGCAGCTTAGGGGGGTTGACGTTCCAAGAGACCCAGTACTTC
few,TRBV7-9,TRBJ1-2,-,14,CASSLVCPDGGYTF,TGTGCCAGCAGCTTAGTCTGTCCAGATGGTGGCTACACCTTC
-,TRBV12-3/TRBV12-4,TRBJ2-3,-,15,CASNRGSGRTDTQYF,TGTGCCAGCAACCGGGGGAGCGGACGCACAGATACGCAGTATTTT
-,TRBV6-5,TRBJ2-1,-,14,CASRFGETYNEQFF,TGTGCCAGCAGGTTTGGTGAAACATACAATGAGCAGTTCTTC
few,TRBV2,TRBJ2-3,-,14,CASRRRGITDTQYF,TGTGCCAGCAGGAGGAGGGGGATAACAGATACGCAGTATTTT
few,TRBV7-2,TRBJ2-1,-,16,CASSLDLNSRYNEQFF,TGTGCCAGCAGCTTAGACCTCAATTCCCGTTACAATGAGCAGTTCTTC
-,TRBV25-1,TRBJ2-5,-,15,CACSVEGLGEETQYF,TGTGCCTGCAGTGTGGAAGGGCTTGGGGAAGAGACCCAGTACTTC
-,TRBV20-1,TRBJ2-3,TRBD2,14,CSARASGRTDTQYF,TGCAGTGCTAGAGCTAGCGGGAGAACAGATACGCAGTATTTT
-,TRBV12-3/TRBV12-4,TRBJ2-1,-,15,CASSPRRGRWNEQFF,TGTGCCAGCAGCCCCCGGCGGGGCCGTTGGAATGAGCAGTTCTTC
-,TRBV5-1,TRBJ2-7,-,15,CAGRTGRRSSYEQYF,TGCGCCGGCCGAACGGGACGTAGAAGCTCCTACGAGCAGTACTTC
many,TRBV9,TRBJ2-3,-,15,CASSVDGTSTDTQYF,TGTGCCAGCAGCGTCGACGGGACTAGCACAGATACGCAGTATTTT
-,TRBV5-1,TRBJ1-5,-,14,CARSLVPGNQPQHF,TGCGCCCGCAGCTTGGTCCCCGGGAATCAGCCCCAGCATTTT
few,TRBV18,TRBJ1-2,-,15,CASSPLPGRENGYTF,TGTGCCAGCTCACCACTTCCAGGGAGAGAGAATGGCTACACCTTC
few,TRBV5-1,TRBJ1-2,TRBD1,16,CASSFLPGTGDYGYTF,TGCGCCAGCAGCTTCCTACCCGGGACAGGAGACTATGGCTACACCTTC
-,TRBV30,TRBJ2-3,-,16,CAWRETAGGFTDTQYF,TGTGCCTGGAGGGAGACAGCCGGTGGATTCACAGATACGCAGTATTTT
-,TRBV5-1,TRBJ1-1,-,12,CASSFKDTEAFF,TGCGCCAGCAGCTTTAAGGACACTGAAGCTTTCTTT